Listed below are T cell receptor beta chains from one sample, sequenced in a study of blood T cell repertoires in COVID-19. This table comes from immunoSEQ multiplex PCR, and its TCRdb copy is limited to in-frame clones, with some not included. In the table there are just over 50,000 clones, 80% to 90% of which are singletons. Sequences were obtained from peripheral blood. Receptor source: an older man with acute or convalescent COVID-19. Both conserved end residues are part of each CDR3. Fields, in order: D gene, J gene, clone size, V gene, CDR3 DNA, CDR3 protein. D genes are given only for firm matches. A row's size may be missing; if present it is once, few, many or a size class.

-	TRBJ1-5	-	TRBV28	TGTGCCAGCAGGATGGGGGGATTTAGCAATCAGCCCCAGCATTTT	CASRMGGFSNQPQHF
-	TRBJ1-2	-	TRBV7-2	TGTGCCAGCAGCTTTGAAGCTTATGGCTACACCTTC	CASSFEAYGYTF
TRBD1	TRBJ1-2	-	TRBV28	TGTGCCAGCAAGAACCAGGGGGGTAACTATGGCTACACCTTC	CASKNQGGNYGYTF
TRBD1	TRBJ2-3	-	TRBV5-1	TGCGCCAGCACCAGGGGGAACAGGGACCGGGATACGCAGTATTTT	CASTRGNRDRDTQYF
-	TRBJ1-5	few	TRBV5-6	TGTGCCAGCAGCTTGGTACAGGGAATCAATCAGCCCCAGCATTTT	CASSLVQGINQPQHF
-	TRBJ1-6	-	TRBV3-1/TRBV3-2	TGTGCCAGCAGCCAAGTGGGCAGGGAATTTTCACCCCTCCACTTT	CASSQVGREFSPLHF
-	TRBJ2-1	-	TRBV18	TGTGCCAGCTCACCACTGCGGGGAAGCTCCTACAATGAGCAGTTCTTC	CASSPLRGSSYNEQFF
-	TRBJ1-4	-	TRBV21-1	TGTGCCAGCAGCCCCGGGGGTGCAACTAATGAAAAACTGTTTTTT	CASSPGGATNEKLFF
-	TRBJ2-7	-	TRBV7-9	TGTGCCAGCAGGCCACCCGGTGCGCCTACCTACGAGCAGTACTTC	CASRPPGAPTYEQYF
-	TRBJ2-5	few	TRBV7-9	TGTGCCAGCAGACTCTTGCCTGAAGAGACCCAGTACTTC	CASRLLPEETQYF
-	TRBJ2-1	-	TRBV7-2	TGTGCCAGCAGCTTAGCGCGGACAGACAATGAGCAGTTCTTC	CASSLARTDNEQFF
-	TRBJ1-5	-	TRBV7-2	TGTGCCAGCAGCAAACAGGGTTATCAGCCCCAGCATTTT	CASSKQGYQPQHF
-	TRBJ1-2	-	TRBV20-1	TGCACCCCTTTGGAGAATGGCTACACCTTC	CTPLENGYTF
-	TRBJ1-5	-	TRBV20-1	TGCAGTGCTAGTTTAGCGGCCCGGCCCCAGCATTTT	CSASLAARPQHF
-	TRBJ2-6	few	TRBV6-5	TGTGCCAGCACGCGGTCTGGGGCCAACGTCCTGACTTTC	CASTRSGANVLTF
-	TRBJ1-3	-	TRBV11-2	TGTGCCAGCAGCTTAGTACGGGGGTCAGGAAACACCATATATTTT	CASSLVRGSGNTIYF
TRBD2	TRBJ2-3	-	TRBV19	TGTGCCATATCGAAAAGCGGGGGCACAGATACGCAGTATTTT	CAISKSGGTDTQYF
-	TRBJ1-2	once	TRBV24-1	TGTGCCACCAGTGAAGGACAGCTCCCCTATGGCTACACCTTC	CATSEGQLPYGYTF
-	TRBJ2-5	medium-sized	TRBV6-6	TGTGCCAGCAGTTACTCCTACCGAGAGACCCAGTACTTC	CASSYSYRETQYF
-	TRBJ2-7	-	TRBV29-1	TGCAGCGGCAGCCCCGGGACATTCTACGAGCAGTACTTC	CSGSPGTFYEQYF
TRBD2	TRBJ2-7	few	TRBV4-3	TGCGCCAGCAGCCAAGAAGGGCCAGCGGGAGGTTCCTACGAGCAGTACTTC	CASSQEGPAGGSYEQYF
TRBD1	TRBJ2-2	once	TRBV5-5	TGTGCCAGCAGGCTACCGGGACAGCGAAACACCGGGGAGCTGTTTTTT	CASRLPGQRNTGELFF
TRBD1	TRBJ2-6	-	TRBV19	TGTGCCAGCACACGGGACAGTGTCTCTGGGGCCAACGTCCTGACTTTC	CASTRDSVSGANVLTF
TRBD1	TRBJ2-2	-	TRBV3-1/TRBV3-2	TGTGCCAGCAGCCGCACAGGGGGCCTCTACACCGGGGAGCTGTTTTTT	CASSRTGGLYTGELFF
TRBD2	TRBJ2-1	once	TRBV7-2	TGTGCCAGCAGCTCGACTAGCTGGCCCTACAATGAGCAGTTCTTC	CASSSTSWPYNEQFF
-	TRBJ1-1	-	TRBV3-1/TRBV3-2	TGTGCCAGCAGCCAAGCCAGGGGACGGACTGAAGCTTTCTTT	CASSQARGRTEAFF
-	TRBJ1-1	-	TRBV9	TGTGCCAGCAGCGTAGGAGTAGATAACACTGAAGCTTTCTTT	CASSVGVDNTEAFF
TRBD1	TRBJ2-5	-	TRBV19	TGTGCCAGTAGTCTTGGACAGGCCGAGACCCAGTACTTC	CASSLGQAETQYF
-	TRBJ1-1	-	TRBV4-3	TGCGCCAGCAGCCAAGACAGGAGGGACACTGAAGCTTTCTTT	CASSQDRRDTEAFF
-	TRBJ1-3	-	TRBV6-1	TGTGCCAGCAGTGAGCCGCTGAGGGTCTATGGAAACACCATATATTTT	CASSEPLRVYGNTIYF
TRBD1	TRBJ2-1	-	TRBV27	TGTGCCAGCAGTTTTGGGAGAGGACAGGGGCCCTTTAATGAGCAGTTCTTC	CASSFGRGQGPFNEQFF
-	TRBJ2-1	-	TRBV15	TGTGCCACCAGCAGAGAACGTGGGCAGTGGAATGAGCAGTTCTTC	CATSRERGQWNEQFF
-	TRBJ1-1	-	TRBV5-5	TGTGCCAGCAGCGTGGGACTAGACCTCACTGAAGCTTTCTTT	CASSVGLDLTEAFF
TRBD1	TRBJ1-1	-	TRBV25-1	TGTGCCAGCAGTGACGGACAGGGCGGTGAAGCTTTCTTT	CASSDGQGGEAFF
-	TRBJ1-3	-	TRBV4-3	TGCGCCAGCAGCCAAGATGTGGAGCCCTCTGGAAACACCATATATTTT	CASSQDVEPSGNTIYF
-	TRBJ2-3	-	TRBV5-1	TGCGCCAGCAGCCTACGACAGGTCCCAGATACGCAGTATTTT	CASSLRQVPDTQYF
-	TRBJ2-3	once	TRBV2	TGTGCCAGCGACAAAATAGCGGCAGAGACAGATACGCAGTATTTT	CASDKIAAETDTQYF
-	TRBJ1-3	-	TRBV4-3	TGCGCCAGCAGCCAAGATTGGGCAGCGGCTGGAAACACCATATATTTT	CASSQDWAAAGNTIYF
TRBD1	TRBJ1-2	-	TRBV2	TGTGCCAGATGGGACAGGGATAACTATGGCTACACCTTC	CARWDRDNYGYTF
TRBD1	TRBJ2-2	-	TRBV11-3	TGTGCCAGCAGCCCGGGGACAGGGTTCGGCACCGGGGAGCTGTTTTTT	CASSPGTGFGTGELFF
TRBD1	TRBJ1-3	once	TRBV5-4	TGTGCCAGCAGCTTCGCAGGGGGCAACACCATATATTTT	CASSFAGGNTIYF
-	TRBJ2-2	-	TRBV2	TGTGCCAGCAGTGAAGAGAGAGTTACCGGGGAGCTGTTTTTT	CASSEERVTGELFF
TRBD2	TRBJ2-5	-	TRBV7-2	TGTGCCAGCAGCCCATGGGCGGGGGAGGTGACCCAGTACTTC	CASSPWAGEVTQYF
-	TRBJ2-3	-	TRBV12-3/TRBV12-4	TGTGCCAGCAGTTTCATTAGCACAGATACGCAGTATTTT	CASSFISTDTQYF
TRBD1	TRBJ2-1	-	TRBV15	TGTGCCACCAGCTGGACAGGGTTCTACAATGAGCAGTTCTTC	CATSWTGFYNEQFF
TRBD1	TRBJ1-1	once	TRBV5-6	TGTGCCAGCAGCCTGTGGGTGGGACAGGGGGCAACTGAAGCTTTCTTT	CASSLWVGQGATEAFF
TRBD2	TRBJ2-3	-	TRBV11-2	TGTGCCAGCAGCCCAGACCCGGGACTAGCGGGAGGGGACACAGATACGCAGTATTTT	CASSPDPGLAGGDTDTQYF
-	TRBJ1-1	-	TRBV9	TGTGCCAGCAGCGTAGATGGCAGGAACACTGAAGCTTTCTTT	CASSVDGRNTEAFF
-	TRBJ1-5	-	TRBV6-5	TGTGCCAGCAGTCCAAGATTGGAGGGCAATCAGCCCCAGCATTTT	CASSPRLEGNQPQHF
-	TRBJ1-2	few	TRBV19	TGTGCCAGTAGTATAAAGGCAGGGAAAAGGAGCTACACCTTC	CASSIKAGKRSYTF
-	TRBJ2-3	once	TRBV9	TGTGCCAGCAGCGTAGGGACTTCCACAGATACGCAGTATTTT	CASSVGTSTDTQYF
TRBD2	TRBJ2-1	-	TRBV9	TGTGCCAGCAGCGTAGCTGAGTTAGCGGGAGGGCGTGAGCAGTTCTTC	CASSVAELAGGREQFF
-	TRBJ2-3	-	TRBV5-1	TGCGCCAGCAGCGAAACAGCCACAGATACGCAGTATTTT	CASSETATDTQYF
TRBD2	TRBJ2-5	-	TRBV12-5	TGTGCTAGTGCCCCGGGACTAGCGGGCTTCAATGGGGAGACCCAGTACTTC	CASAPGLAGFNGETQYF
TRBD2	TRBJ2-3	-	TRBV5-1	TGCGCAAGCAGCCAACCCCCCCCTAGCGGGGATACGCAGTATTTT	CASSQPPPSGDTQYF
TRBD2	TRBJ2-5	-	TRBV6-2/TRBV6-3	TGTGCCAGCAGTTACGCGTCGATGGTATCTCTAGCGGGGGAACAGACCCAGTACTTC	CASSYASMVSLAGEQTQYF
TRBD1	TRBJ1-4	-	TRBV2	TGTGCCAGCAGTGGGTACAGGGGTAGGGATGAAAAACTGTTTTTT	CASSGYRGRDEKLFF